These 24 T cell receptor beta chains share one sample of origin, sequenced in a study of T cells in Graves' hyperthyroidism and ophthalmopathy. From RNA transcripts, TCR beta CDR3 regions were amplified. During a first-round RT-PCR of the TCR CDR3, the HTBI primer set was used. Each CDR3 protein gets one entry after TCRdb re-called the multiplex PCR reads with MiXCR. The repertoire holds fewer than 350,000 distinct CDR3 sequences, with roughly 18% as singletons. The sequencing input was blood. These TCRs come from a woman aged 40 to 49 with Graves' ophthalmopathy.

This clonotype was recorded at least ten times. The chain carries TRBV4-1 and TRBJ2-7; tentatively, D is TRBD2 (6 bases). The CDR3 length is 14 residues. The germline CDR1 and CDR2 sequences are MGHRA and YSYEKL. V was clipped by 5 bases and J by 3 bases, with 14 bases between them. The CDR3 bases are TGCGCCAGCAGCTTGAGAGCGGAGGGCTACGAGCAGTACTTC. This encodes CASSLRAEGYEQYF.

This clonotype was seen ten or more times. This chain joins TRBV6-6 and TRBJ1-1; D gene uncertain. Trimming removed 6 bases at V and 0 bases at J, with 8 bases between. Germline CDR1 reads MNHNY; CDR2 reads SVGAGI (reference sequence). The CDR3 is 13 residues long. CDR3 sequence reads: CASRIGVNTEAFF. Here the CDR3 DNA reads TGTGCCAGCAGGATTGGGGTGAACACTGAAGCTTTCTTT.

This clonotype turned up a few times. This chain links TRBV5-1 with TRBJ2-5, with 9 bases aligning to TRBD2. Per germline, CDR1 SGHRS and CDR2 YFSETQ. V gave up 0 bases and J gave up 5 bases; unmatched junction bases: 11. The CDR3 is 17 amino acids. CDR3 region: CASSLGVAGVRVETQYF. CDR3 DNA: TGCGCCAGCAGCTTGGGGGTAGCGGGAGTCAGAGTGGAGACCCAGTACTTC.

This clonotype was observed at least ten times. The chain combines TRBV28 with TRBJ1-1; D call uncertain. Trimming left V 5 bases short and J 6 bases short, with 19 bases between. Germline V gene data show CDR1 as MDHEN and CDR2 as SYDVKM. The CDR3 extends over 15 amino acids. The CDR3 reads CASSIRYTGSAEAFF. The CDR3 DNA reads TGTGCCAGCAGTATCCGATACACCGGGAGCGCTGAAGCTTTCTTT.

This clonotype has only a few counts. V usage is TRBV6-2 or TRBV6-3 and J usage is TRBJ1-2; D may be TRBD1 (6 bases). Germline loops: CDR1 MNHEY, CDR2 SVGEGT. Deletions cut 5 bases from V and 8 bases from J, with 12 bases between. CDR3 length equals 12 residues. CDR3 DNA: TGTGCCAGCAGTCTGGGGGCCGGGGGCTACACCTTC. Translating gives CASSLGAGGYTF.

This clonotype was recorded at least ten times. The genes are TRBV6-1 and TRBJ1-2, with 11 bases matching TRBD1. CDR1 is MNHNS, CDR2 SASEGT, per germline. The CDR3 consists of 15 residues. Trimming cost V 5 bases and J 3 bases; bases outside gene matches: 5. Here the CDR3 reads CASSKPGQGDYGYTF. CDR3 nucleotide sequence: TGTGCCAGCAGTAAGCCGGGACAGGGGGACTATGGCTACACCTTC.

This clonotype showed up many times. The chain combines TRBV6-5 with TRBJ1-3; TRBD1 agrees at 9 bases. This CDR3 contains 16 residues. Germline CDR1 MNHEY, CDR2 SVGAGI. V gave up 4 bases and J gave up 5 bases; unmatched junction bases: 9. The CDR3 bases are TGTGCCAGCAGTTCCCCTCGGACAGGGGAGAGAAACACCATATATTTT. It translates to CASSSPRTGERNTIYF.

V gene TRBV6-1 combines with J gene TRBJ2-7; TRBD1 aligns across 8 bases. In germline, CDR1 is MNHNS, CDR2 SASEGT. Trimming took 6 bases from V and 3 from J; bases not matched to a gene: 7. CDR3 length equals 14 residues. The CDR3 loop reads CASRAPGQVYEQYF. CDR3 bases: TGTGCCAGCAGGGCCCCGGGACAGGTCTACGAGCAGTACTTC.

This clonotype was found many times. The CDR3 DNA reads as TGTGCCAGTAGTATAACCTCCAGCGGGAGTGTATTGGAGACCCAGTACTTC. This gives the protein CASSITSSGSVLETQYF. The V and J genes are TRBV19 and TRBJ2-5; 8 bases map to TRBD2. V lost 2 bases and J lost 5; bases outside the gene matches: 13. The length of the CDR3 is 17 residues. Per germline, CDR1 LNHDA and CDR2 SQIVND (reference sequence).

Ten or more counts support this clonotype. The rearrangement joins TRBV29-1 to TRBJ1-5; TRBD1 agrees at 12 bases. Germline CDR1 and CDR2: SQVTM and ANQGSEA. Unmatched junction bases numbered 3, after V lost 4 bases and J lost 2 bases. The CDR3 consists of 15 residues. The CDR3: CSVVGTGGGNQPQHF. The DNA of the CDR3 is TGCAGCGTTGTTGGGACAGGGGGCGGCAATCAGCCCCAGCATTTT.

As for this clonotype: Since no conserved phenylalanine or tryptophan closes the CDR3, a read error is the likely cause. The DNA is omitted, as the CDR3 cannot be located on it reliably, and the CDR3 follows TCRdb's listing. The chain is built from TRBV29-1 and TRBJ1-1. With termini counted, the CDR3 has 8 amino acids. In germline, CDR1 is SQVTM, CDR2 ANQGSEA. This chain's CDR3 is CSVEEEVA.

In its sample, this clonotype was seen a few times. A single base separates this from a much larger clone, so it may be a read error. The CDR3 DNA is TGCAGTGCTAGGCGCGCACAGACCTACGAGCAGTACTTC. It codes for CSARRAQTYEQYF. The chain combines TRBV20-1 with TRBJ2-7, with D uncertain. Deletions cut 3 bases from V and 2 bases from J, with 11 bases between. CDR3 length: 13 amino acids. CDR1 and CDR2 from the germline V gene are DFQATT and SNEGSKA (reference sequence).

This clonotype showed up many times. The gene calls are TRBV2 and TRBJ2-2, with 10 bases matching TRBD2. This CDR3 is built from 18 residues. Germline CDR1 reads SNHLY; CDR2 reads FYNNEI. The junction had 10 bases not matched to a gene; V was cut back by 5 bases and J by 1 base. CDR3 DNA: TGTGCCAGCAGTATAATTGGACTAGCGGACAAGAACACCGGGGAGCTGTTTTTT. Translation: CASSIIGLADKNTGELFF.

Concerning this clonotype: A clone one base away is much larger, so this may be a read error. This chain connects TRBV29-1 to TRBJ2-7; possible D gene TRBD2, 6 bases. Trimming left V 8 bases short and J 5 bases short, with 16 bases between. Germline values: CDR1 SQVTM, CDR2 ANQGSEA. There are 12 residues in the CDR3. CDR3 DNA: TGCAGCTCCCTAGGGGAGGCCCACGAGCAGTACTTC. This encodes CSSLGEAHEQYF.

In its sample, this clonotype was seen many times. The chain links TRBV2 to TRBJ2-7, with 9 bases fitting TRBD2. The germline V gene has CDR1 SNHLY and CDR2 FYNNEI. V lost 5 bases to trimming and J lost 3 bases; unmatched junction nucleotides: 8. The CDR3 has 15 residues. CDR3 DNA sequence: TGTGCCAGCAGTCTAAAAATGACTAGCGGCTACGAGCAGTACTTC. It is translated as CASSLKMTSGYEQYF.

This clonotype appeared many times. This sequence joins TRBV27 and TRBJ2-5; TRBD2 matches 7 bases. The trim removed 4 bases at V and 5 bases at J, leaving 7 bases unmatched. Germline V gene lookup returns CDR1 MNHEY and CDR2 SMNVEV (reference sequence). The CDR3 loop spans 14 amino acids. The DNA of the CDR3 is TGTGCCAGCAGTTCCCTAGCGGACAAGGAGACCCAGTACTTC. It translates to CASSSLADKETQYF.

The chain carries TRBV7-8 and TRBJ2-5; 16 bases line up with TRBD2. CDR1 is SGHVS and CDR2 is FQNEAQ in the germline V gene. With V trimmed by 10 bases and J by 2 bases, 7 bases remained unmatched. The CDR3 has 16 residues. The CDR3 DNA follows: TGTGCCACGAGGAGGGGACTAGCGGGAGGGCAAGAGACCCAGTACTTC. Its protein is CATRRGLAGGQETQYF.

This clonotype was detected many times. The chain joins TRBV6-5 to TRBJ2-2; D is unclear. The V gene's germline CDR1 is MNHEY and CDR2 SVGAGI. Trimming took 0 bases from V and 2 from J, leaving 10 bases between them. The CDR3 has 16 residues. The CDR3 is CASSYSSGSNTGELFF. DNA for the CDR3: TGTGCCAGCAGTTACTCTTCTGGCTCCAACACCGGGGAGCTGTTTTTT.

This clonotype was counted only a few times. This rearrangement joins TRBV11-2 to TRBJ2-7; 9 bases fit TRBD2. CDR3 length: 18 amino acids. V was clipped by 3 bases and J by 5 bases; unmatched bases: 17. Germline-derived CDR1 and CDR2 are SGHAT and FQNNGV. In DNA form, the CDR3 reads TGTGCCAGCAGCTTCTTAACAGCGAGGGTAGCGGGAGAGGACGAGCAGTACTTC. This translates into CASSFLTARVAGEDEQYF.

In this sample, this clonotype turned up many times. This rearrangement joins TRBV20-1 to TRBJ1-5; D is perhaps TRBD1 (5 bases). From germline, CDR1 is DFQATT and CDR2 SNEGSKA (reference sequence). The CDR3 has 15 residues. V was shortened by 0 bases and J by 8 bases, with 17 bases between the two germline ends. The CDR3 reads CSARDLGTGGKPQHF. Here the CDR3 DNA reads TGCAGTGCTAGAGATTTGGGTACAGGAGGAAAGCCCCAGCATTTT.

This clonotype occurred many times. The chain is built from TRBV20-1 and TRBJ2-7; 11 bases fit TRBD2. The CDR3 is 15 amino acids. Germline lookup yields CDR1 DFQATT and CDR2 SNEGSKA (reference sequence). V was clipped by 0 bases and J by 5 bases; unmatched bases: 6. CDR3 amino acids: CSARDPLAGGNEQYF. The CDR3 DNA reads as TGCAGTGCTAGAGATCCGCTAGCGGGAGGCAACGAGCAGTACTTC.

With respect to this clonotype: Germline is not matched at one junction end, which may reflect a read error. CDR3 amino acids: CASSLSVTATGELSF. The CDR3 coding sequence is TGTGCCAGCAGCTTATCAGTCACTGCGACCGGGGAGCTGTCTTTT. This chain joins TRBV7-2 and TRBJ2-2, with a possible D match to TRBD2 (5 bases). The germline CDR1 and CDR2 sequences are SGHTA and FQGNSA. The CDR3 extends over 15 amino acids.

This clonotype was picked up many times. V and J are TRBV11-3 and TRBJ2-2, with D unclear. The V gene's germline CDR1 is SGHNT and CDR2 YENEEA. The CDR3 sequence is 12 residues long. Trimming removed 5 bases from V and 2 bases from J, with 3 bases in between. CDR3 bases: TGTGCCAGCAGCCCAAACACCGGGGAGCTGTTTTTT. This sequence encodes CASSPNTGELFF. The whole variable domain, filled in from reference TRBV11-3 and TRBJ2-2, reads EAGVVQSPRYKIIEKKQPVAFWCNPISGHNTLYWYLQNLGQGPELLIRYENEEAVDDSQLPKDRFSAERLKGVDSTLKIQPAELGDSAVYLCASSPNTGELFFGEGSRLTVL.

This clonotype was observed once. One base away lies a much larger clone, so this may be a sequencing read error. The chain uses TRBV7-2 and TRBJ2-2; D might be TRBD1 (6 bases). This CDR3 is built from 15 residues. From germline, CDR1 is SGHTA and CDR2 FQGNSA. The CDR3 DNA follows: TGTGTCAGCAGCTTAGGTCCAGGGGTGGCCGGGGAGCTGTTTTTT. Encoded protein: CVSSLGPGVAGELFF.